This T cell receptor (beta chain) stems from a study of T cell responses to AZD1222 COVID-19 vaccine. This CDR3 is 15 amino acids long. Germline CDR1 reads MDHEN; CDR2 reads SYDVKM. V dropped 6 bases and J dropped 1 base, with 15 bases sitting between them. Assay: immunoSEQ multiplex PCR; the TCRdb copy retains only in-frame clones and omits some. Of more than 110,000 clones listed, over 85% are singletons. This sequence was found in an adult in good health. J is TRBJ1-2 and V is TRBV28; D remains ambiguous. Sequencing was performed on peripheral blood, taken on day 0 of AZD1222 vaccination. The CDR3 loop is CASRGKERINYGYTF. The CDR3 DNA sequence: TGTGCCAGCAGAGGAAAAGAGAGGATTAACTATGGCTACACCTTC.